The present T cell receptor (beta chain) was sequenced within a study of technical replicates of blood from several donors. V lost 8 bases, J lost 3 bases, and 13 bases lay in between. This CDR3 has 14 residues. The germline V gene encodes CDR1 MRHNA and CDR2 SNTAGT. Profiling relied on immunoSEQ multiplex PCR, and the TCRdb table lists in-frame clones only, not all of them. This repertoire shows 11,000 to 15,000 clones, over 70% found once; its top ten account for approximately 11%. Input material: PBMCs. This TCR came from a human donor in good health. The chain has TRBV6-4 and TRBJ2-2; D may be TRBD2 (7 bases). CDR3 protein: CASREGGDTGELFF. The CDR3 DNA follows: TGTGCCAGCCGCGAGGGGGGGGACACCGGGGAGCTGTTTTTT.